A single TCR beta chain is shown here with its context. The entry originates in a study of blood T cell repertoires in COVID-19. The CDR3 extends over 12 amino acids. Trimming took off 5 bases at V and 4 bases at J, with 8 bases between the two ends. Germline CDR1 WNHNN, CDR2 SYGVQD (reference sequence). Method: immunoSEQ multiplex PCR; TCRdb's copy keeps in-frame clones and lacks some. The table includes a few hundred thousand clones, approximately 88% detected once. The sample taken for sequencing was PBMCs or T cells enriched from blood (not recorded which). The chain has TRBV10-1 and TRBJ1-1; TRBD1 is a possible D gene (6 bases). This sequence originates from a woman aged 40-49 years with acute COVID-19. The CDR3 here is CASSQGSTEAFF. CDR3 bases: TGCGCCAGCAGTCAGGGGAGCACTGAAGCTTTCTTT.